The 18 T cell receptor beta chains in this list originate from one sample, sequenced in a study of PD-1 blockade in classical Hodgkin lymphoma. Noted time point: newly diagnosed, previously untreated cHL patient sample. It was by magnetic negative selection that CD4+ T cells were purified from thawed PBMCs. Profiling relied on immunoSEQ multiplex PCR, and the TCRdb table lists in-frame clones only, not all of them. The data contain about 25,000 clones, 91% of them seen just once; the ten biggest clones take up more than 0.45%. Sequenced input: CD4+ T cells from blood. Receptors originate from a human donor with classical Hodgkin lymphoma.

The CDR3 spells CAWDEGQITDTQYF. For the CDR3, the DNA is TGTGCCTGGGATGAGGGACAGATCACAGATACGCAGTATTTT. This rearrangement joins TRBV30 to TRBJ2-3; 7 bases fit TRBD1. This CDR3 is 14 amino acids long. V lost 5 bases to trimming and J lost 2 bases; unmatched junction nucleotides: 7. The V gene's germline CDR1 is GTSNPN and CDR2 SVGIG (reference sequence).

This rearrangement joins TRBV4-2 to TRBJ2-3; 14 bases are a match to TRBD2. Germline V gene sequence: CDR1 LGHNA, CDR2 YNFKEQ. V gave up 1 base and J gave up 7 bases; unmatched junction bases: 1. The CDR3 covers 15 residues. This CDR3 reads CASSQGTSGGYTQYF. The CDR3 DNA reads TGTGCCAGCAGCCAAGGGACTAGCGGGGGGTATACGCAGTATTTT.

The chain is built from TRBV5-8 and TRBJ2-2, with 14 bases identical to TRBD2. Unmatched junction bases numbered 10, after V lost 4 bases and J lost 5 bases. The CDR3 contains 18 residues. The V gene's germline CDR1 is SGHTS and CDR2 YDEGEE. The CDR3 nucleotides are TGTGCCAGCAGCGTCCGACTAGCGGGGGGGCCTGGGACCGGGGAGCTGTTTTTT. This translates into CASSVRLAGGPGTGELFF.

V gene TRBV28 combines with J gene TRBJ1-3, with 11 bases aligning to TRBD1. With 4 bases clipped from V and 1 base from J, the junction kept 6 bases outside the gene matches. There are 17 residues in the CDR3. Germline V lookup: CDR1 MDHEN, CDR2 SYDVKM. CDR3 nucleotide sequence: TGTGCCAGCAGTTGGGACCGGGACAGGGGGTCTGGAAACACCATATATTTT. This gives the protein CASSWDRDRGSGNTIYF. Based on the CDR3 plus reference TRBV28 and TRBJ1-3, the full variable domain is DVKVTQSSRYLVKRTGEKVFLECVQDMDHENMFWYRQDPGLGLRLIYFSYDVKMKEKGDIPEGYSVSREKKERFSLILESASTNQTSMYLCASSWDRDRGSGNTIYFGEGSWLTVV.

Details on this clone: Sequence at one end of the junction differs from germline and may be a read error. Other DNA sequences in the sample encode the same CDR3. The rearrangement joins TRBV19 to TRBJ2-2; no clear D. This CDR3 spans 14 amino acids. CDR1 LNHDA and CDR2 SQIVND come from the germline V gene (reference sequence). CDR3 region: CASSMQRNTGELFF. In DNA form, the CDR3 reads TGCGCCAGTAGTATGCAGAGGAACACCGGGGAGCTGTTTTTT.

V is TRBV5-1 and J is TRBJ2-3; a weak D match, TRBD2 (6 bases). CDR1 SGHRS and CDR2 YFSETQ come from the germline V gene. This CDR3 spans 15 amino acids. Between the trimmed V and J ends, which lost 1 base and 6 bases, there was a span of 15 bases. CDR3: CASSLSGTAGDTQYF. CDR3 DNA: TGCGCCAGCAGCTTGAGCGGCACCGCGGGGGATACGCAGTATTTT.

The chain uses TRBV7-3 and TRBJ2-2, with 7 positions matching TRBD1. The germline V gene has CDR1 SGHTA and CDR2 FQGTGA. The CDR3 totals 17 residues. Trimming took 4 bases from V and 2 from J; bases not matched to a gene: 10. This CDR3 is CASSSRSRQGNTGELFF. In DNA, the CDR3 is TGTGCCAGCAGCTCACGAAGCAGACAGGGCAACACCGGGGAGCTGTTTTTT.

The chain is built from TRBV4-1 and TRBJ1-4; D possibly corresponds to TRBD1 (6 bases). V lost 3 bases and J 3 bases, leaving 14 bases between the germline ends. The CDR3 extends over 16 amino acids. The germline V gene has CDR1 MGHRA and CDR2 YSYEKL. The CDR3 here is CASSHPKGVPNEKLFF. CDR3 sequence (DNA): TGCGCCAGCAGCCACCCAAAGGGGGTCCCTAATGAAAAACTGTTTTTT.

The genes are TRBV6-1 and TRBJ1-1, with TRBD1 as a possible D gene (6 bases). Germline assignment: CDR1 MNHNS and CDR2 SASEGT. The CDR3 sequence is 16 residues long. With 3 bases removed from V and 4 bases from J, the gap between germline ends came to 18 bases. CDR3 loop: CASSEVQGGQGTEAFF. CDR3 DNA sequence: TGTGCCAGCAGTGAGGTCCAAGGGGGGCAGGGCACTGAAGCTTTCTTT.

The CDR3 loop is CASSGTTGRVDTDTQYF. The CDR3 nucleotides read TGTGCCAGCAGCGGAACCACAGGCAGGGTCGACACAGATACGCAGTATTTT. The rearrangement joins TRBV5-6 to TRBJ2-3; possible D gene TRBD1, 5 bases. The CDR3 spans 17 residues. Germline V gives CDR1 SGHDT, CDR2 YYEEEE. V dropped 4 bases and J dropped 2 bases, with 20 bases sitting between them.

The chain is built from TRBV7-2 and TRBJ1-6; 8 nucleotides agree with TRBD1. V lost 5 bases, J lost 10 bases, and 7 bases stayed unmatched. The CDR3 runs to 14 residues. Germline loops: CDR1 SGHTA, CDR2 FQGNSA. The CDR3, as DNA: TGTGCCAGCAGCCCTCGGACAGGGAGGTCACCCCTCCACTTT. Amino acid sequence: CASSPRTGRSPLHF.

J is TRBJ2-7 and V is TRBV9; 11 bases align to TRBD2. Trimming cost V 0 bases and J 2 bases; bases outside gene matches: 7. Germline CDR1 is SGDLS and CDR2 is YYNGEE. The CDR3 runs 17 residues. CDR3 sequence reads: CASSVAPSGGFTYEQYF. The CDR3 coding sequence is TGTGCCAGCAGCGTAGCTCCTAGCGGGGGGTTCACCTACGAGCAGTACTTC. Looking up the rest from reference TRBV9 and TRBJ2-7 gives the full variable domain: DSGVTQTPKHLITATGQRVTLRCSPRSGDLSVYWYQQSLDQGLQFLIQYYNGEERAKGNILERFSAQQFPDLHSELNLSSLELGDSALYFCASSVAPSGGFTYEQYFGPGTRLTVT.

J is TRBJ2-3 and V is TRBV7-8; 7 bases are shared with TRBD2. Germline V gene data show CDR1 as SGHVS and CDR2 as FQNEAQ. V was clipped by 5 bases and J by 6 bases; unmatched bases: 11. The CDR3 loop spans 15 amino acids. The CDR3 reads CASSQVTSVPDTQYF. The CDR3 coding sequence is TGTGCCAGCAGCCAGGTTACTAGCGTACCGGATACGCAGTATTTT.

This sequence joins TRBV18 and TRBJ1-4; 10 bases are shared with TRBD1. Germline V CDR1 and CDR2: KGHSH, LQKENI. The CDR3 runs 19 residues. J was trimmed by 8 bases and V by 4 bases; bases with no gene match: 19. The DNA for the CDR3 is TGTGCCAGCTCACTTTCCGGGACAGGGGAGTACGGGGGCCACGAAAAACTGTTTTTT. Encoded protein: CASSLSGTGEYGGHEKLFF.

The chain recombines TRBV2 with TRBJ2-3, with D tentatively TRBD1 (7 bases). CDR1 is SNHLY and CDR2 is FYNNEI in the germline V gene. This CDR3 contains 14 residues. Trimming pared 6 bases from V and 1 base from J, leaving 11 bases between. The CDR3, as DNA: TGTGCCAGCAGCGACAGGGAGGGCACAGATACGCAGTATTTT. Amino acids: CASSDREGTDTQYF.

This clone appeared a single time. The chain has TRBV5-1 and TRBJ2-7; TRBD1 aligns across 10 bases. This CDR3 region has 17 residues. The V gene end was trimmed by 5 bases and the J gene end by 6 bases; junction bases not matched to a gene: 17. Germline CDR1 is SGHRS and CDR2 is YFSETQ. The CDR3 loop is CASRAGTGVTRRGEQYF. CDR3 coding DNA: TGCGCCAGCAGGGCCGGGACAGGGGTGACGCGACGGGGCGAGCAGTACTTC.

The chain joins TRBV7-9 to TRBJ1-1, with D maybe TRBD1 (6 bases). Looked up from germline, CDR1 is SEHNR and CDR2 is FQNEAQ (reference sequence). CDR3 length: 14 residues. Trimming stripped 1 base from V and 3 bases from J, with 9 bases between. CDR3 coding DNA: TGTGCCAGCAGCTTAGTTGACAGGTACACTGAAGCTTTCTTT. Protein sequence: CASSLVDRYTEAFF.

This rearrangement joins TRBV5-8 to TRBJ1-2; D unresolved. The germline gives CDR1 SGHTS, CDR2 YDEGEE. Trimming cost V 1 base and J 4 bases, with 8 bases left between them. The CDR3 runs to 13 residues. CDR3 protein: CASSLRRFYGYTF. CDR3 nucleotide sequence: TGTGCCAGCAGCTTGCGGCGTTTCTATGGCTACACCTTC.